This T cell receptor beta chain is from a study of shared clonotypes between healthy human individuals. The overall study: The donors, two women and a few men, were aged 18 to 49.

Germline V gene lookup returns CDR1 MDHEN and CDR2 SYDVKM. V was cut by 10 bases and J by 8 bases, with 21 bases left in between. This CDR3 is built from 14 residues. Study-wide points: Represented diversity, genetic and exposure-history alike, was limited by few donors.

Points on this clone: Its cognate antigen is unknown.

Assay: immunoSEQ multiplex PCR; the TCRdb copy retains only in-frame clones and omits some. Among around 500,000 clones listed, around three quarters were seen once. The chain employs TRBV28 and TRBJ2-1; maybe TRBD1 (6 bases). This sequence was found in a woman aged 40 to 49 in good health. Some clones in this sample may be carry-over from other donors' samples. Source material: PBMCs. CDR3 nucleotides: TGTGCCACCTCGAACATCCTCAGGGGTGATGAGCAGTTCTTC. Translated: CATSNILRGDEQFF.